Listed below are T cell receptor beta chains from one sample, sequenced in a study of CD8+ T cells in alopecia areata. Repertoires were generated with immunoSEQ multiplex PCR, while TCRdb's copy carries only in-frame clones and drops some. The repertoire includes 150,000 to 200,000 clones, just over 65% of them detected once, and approximately 0.91% sits in the top ten. The input for sequencing was CD4+ T cells sorted from blood, taken at week 4, from a patient treated with tofacitinib. The receptor set was obtained from a human donor with alopecia areata. Each CDR3 is given with its conserved first and last residue. The D gene is left open where the match is weak. Only part of the rows carry a size: once, few, many, or a class if the clone is expanded.

clone_size	v_call	j_call	d_call	cdr3_nt	cdr3_aa
-	TRBV7-9	TRBJ2-3	-	TGTGCCAGCAGCCCCTCTGGGAGCACAGATACGCAGTATTTT	CASSPSGSTDTQYF
-	TRBV2	TRBJ2-2	-	TGTGCCAGCAGTGATTACTCGGCCGGGGAGCTGTTTTTT	CASSDYSAGELFF
-	TRBV7-3	TRBJ1-2	-	TGTGCCAGCAGCTTAGACGGATTCTATGGCTACACCTTC	CASSLDGFYGYTF
-	TRBV4-1	TRBJ2-3	TRBD1	TGCGCCAGCAGCCAATCGGGACAGATAAAGGGAGATACGCAGTATTTT	CASSQSGQIKGDTQYF
-	TRBV29-1	TRBJ2-5	-	TGCAGCGCCGGACGGGGTGTGGAGACCCAGTACTTC	CSAGRGVETQYF
once	TRBV5-4	TRBJ1-6	TRBD1	TGTGCCAGCAGCTCCTTTCGACAGGGATCAGGCTCACCCCTCCACTTT	CASSSFRQGSGSPLHF
-	TRBV7-6	TRBJ1-2	TRBD1	TGTGCCAGCAGCTTAGCGGTGGACAGGGCCTATGGCTACACCTTC	CASSLAVDRAYGYTF
-	TRBV23-1	TRBJ2-5	-	TGCGCCACCCCCCCGGAGGGGGGGAATGAGACCTTAAAAGAGACCCAGTACTTC	CATPPEGGNETLKETQYF
few	TRBV11-2	TRBJ1-6	-	TGTGCCAGCAGCTTAGTTCCGGAGTCATCCCTCCACTTT	CASSLVPESSLHF
-	TRBV5-1	TRBJ2-3	-	TGCGCCAGCAGCTTTGGCTCCCCAGATACGCAGTATTTT	CASSFGSPDTQYF
-	TRBV9	TRBJ2-1	-	TGTGCCAGCAGCGGGGACTTACGGGGGCGCTACAATGAGCAGTTCTTC	CASSGDLRGRYNEQFF
-	TRBV29-1	TRBJ1-1	-	TGCAGCGTTGTGTGGCCAGGCCCGATGAACACTGAAGCTTTCTTT	CSVVWPGPMNTEAFF
-	TRBV29-1	TRBJ2-2	-	TGCAGCTCGGGACTCGGGAACGGGGAGCTGTTTTTT	CSSGLGNGELFF
-	TRBV7-9	TRBJ1-1	-	TGTGCCAGCAGCTCAGAGGGGGGCACTGAAGCTTTCTTT	CASSSEGGTEAFF
-	TRBV7-9	TRBJ1-2	TRBD1	TGTGCCAGCAGCTTGGGGACAGGGGGCTATGGCTACACCTTC	CASSLGTGGYGYTF
-	TRBV2	TRBJ2-5	TRBD2	TGTGCCAGCAGGGGACTACGGGAGACCCAGTACTTC	CASRGLRETQYF
-	TRBV29-1	TRBJ2-7	TRBD1	TGCAGCGTTGTTACAGGGGGTAAGGGGTTGTACGAGCAGTACTTC	CSVVTGGKGLYEQYF
-	TRBV6-5	TRBJ2-2	TRBD1	TGTGCCAGTTTCAACAGGGGCACCGGGGAGCTGTTTTTT	CASFNRGTGELFF
-	TRBV30	TRBJ1-5	TRBD1	TGTGCCTGGTCGGGACAGGCGGATCAACCCCAGCATTTT	CAWSGQADQPQHF
-	TRBV2	TRBJ2-7	-	TGTGCCAGCAGTGGGCAGCGGACCTACGAGCAGTACTTC	CASSGQRTYEQYF
once	TRBV30	TRBJ1-6	-	TGTGCCGGACGGGACTATAATTCACCCCTCCACTTT	CAGRDYNSPLHF
-	TRBV29-1	TRBJ1-2	-	TGCAGCGTTGGTTCTGGGACATCGACTTATGGCTACACCTTC	CSVGSGTSTYGYTF
-	TRBV11-2	TRBJ2-5	TRBD2	TGTGCCAGCAGCCCTGGGAGGGGCCGGGAGACCCAGTACTTC	CASSPGRGRETQYF
few	TRBV5-1	TRBJ1-1	-	TGCGCCAGCAGCTTGACGGGGGTCACTGAAGCTTTCTTT	CASSLTGVTEAFF
-	TRBV18	TRBJ1-5	-	TGTGCCAGCTCACCACAGGGCAGAGATCAGCCCCAGCATTTT	CASSPQGRDQPQHF
-	TRBV10-3	TRBJ2-1	-	TGTGCCATCAGTGGTGGAGGGGAGCAGTTCTTC	CAISGGGEQFF
few	TRBV15	TRBJ1-2	TRBD1	TGTGCCACCAGCCGGAGACAGGGTCATGGCTACACCTTC	CATSRRQGHGYTF
-	TRBV30	TRBJ1-1	-	TGTGCCGGGTTAATTTGGAACACTGAAGCTTTCTTT	CAGLIWNTEAFF
-	TRBV27	TRBJ2-7	TRBD2	TGTGCCAGCAGTTCTCTACTAGCGGGGTCTGCCGAGCAGTACTTC	CASSSLLAGSAEQYF
-	TRBV7-3	TRBJ2-6	TRBD2	TGTGCCAGCAGCCCCGCTAGCGGGGGGCCCAACGTCCTGACTTTC	CASSPASGGPNVLTF
few	TRBV7-8	TRBJ2-7	-	TGTGCCAGCGGGCAAGACTTTGGGACAAATCTCCAGTACTTC	CASGQDFGTNLQYF
-	TRBV5-1	TRBJ2-1	TRBD1	TGCGCCAGCAGCTTGGCCGGGACAGGATCGTTGAATGAGCAGTTCTTC	CASSLAGTGSLNEQFF
-	TRBV5-1	TRBJ1-6	-	TGCGCCAGCAGGGCCGGGTCCATAGGGGTTAATTCACCCCTCCACTTT	CASRAGSIGVNSPLHF
-	TRBV30	TRBJ2-7	TRBD2	TGTGCCTGGAGCGGACTAGCGGGGACCTCCTACGAGCAGTACTTC	CAWSGLAGTSYEQYF
-	TRBV9	TRBJ2-5	-	TGTGCCAGCAGCGCTGCTCCGGGACCAGAGACCCAGTACTTC	CASSAAPGPETQYF